This note documents a single TCR beta chain sequence. Its antigen is not known. Here immunoSEQ multiplex PCR was the method, and the copy in TCRdb shows in-frame clones only, minus some. The data contain 140,000 or so clones, 92% of them singletons. V lost 3 bases to trimming and J lost 11 bases; unmatched junction nucleotides: 20. The CDR3 runs to 17 residues. The germline V gene has CDR1 MNHEY and CDR2 SVGEGT. These data are taken from a study of T cell responses to AZD1222 COVID-19 vaccine. About the research overall: Investigators merged groups given second doses at roughly 4 or roughly 12 weeks.

Study-level results: Every sample of the repertoires postdated the peak T cell response. Dominant at 160-218 and 743-854, vaccine-associated CD4 TCRs also spanned spike. Clonal diversity may have been underestimated, and the donors were mostly white British, with more females than males.

The source is an adult in good health. V gene TRBV6-2 or TRBV6-3 combines with J gene TRBJ1-1; 8 nucleotides match TRBD1. The sequenced sample was peripheral blood, obtained on day 0 of AZD1222 vaccination. CDR3 sequence (DNA): TGTGCCAGCAGTTATGACCCCGACCATAGACAGGGGTTGGATGCTTTCTTT. This translates into CASSYDPDHRQGLDAFF.